This TCR beta chain was identified during a study of cytomegalovirus exposure and HLA in healthy donors. Germline values: CDR1 SGHRS, CDR2 YFSETQ. The CDR3 is made up of 17 amino acids. V lost 3 bases, J lost 0 bases, and 4 bases stayed unmatched. The PCR was carried out with 60 Vbeta primers and 13 Jbeta primers. TCRdb's copy holds only in-frame clones and misses some; the assay was immunoSEQ multiplex PCR. The sample consists of 90,000 to 120,000 clones, 60% to 85% of them appearing once. Specimen: PBMCs. This rearrangement joins TRBV5-1 to TRBJ1-4; 11 nucleotides line up with TRBD1. The receptor's source is a woman in her late teens or twenties in good health and CMV-seropositive. CDR3 DNA: TGCGCCAGCAGCTGGGGACAGGGGGGTGCAACTAATGAAAAACTGTTTTTT. Residues: CASSWGQGGATNEKLFF.